This TCR beta chain was sequenced during a study of blood T cell repertoires in COVID-19. Assay: immunoSEQ multiplex PCR; the TCRdb copy retains only in-frame clones and omits some. Among around 480,000 clones listed, around 88% were seen once. As to this clone: This sample also contains other DNA sequences that code for the same CDR3.

V lost 5 bases to trimming and J lost 6 bases; unmatched junction nucleotides: 4. Looked up from germline, CDR1 is SGHNT and CDR2 is YENEEA. The CDR3 extends over 13 amino acids. This chain joins TRBV11-3 and TRBJ2-1, with 7 bases lining up with TRBD2. The TCR originated in a woman aged 45-65 years with COVID-19, enrolled during active disease. Sequencing was carried out using peripheral blood. This CDR3 is CASSLSGGNEQFF. Written as DNA, the CDR3 is TGTGCCAGCAGCCTCTCGGGGGGCAATGAGCAGTTCTTC.